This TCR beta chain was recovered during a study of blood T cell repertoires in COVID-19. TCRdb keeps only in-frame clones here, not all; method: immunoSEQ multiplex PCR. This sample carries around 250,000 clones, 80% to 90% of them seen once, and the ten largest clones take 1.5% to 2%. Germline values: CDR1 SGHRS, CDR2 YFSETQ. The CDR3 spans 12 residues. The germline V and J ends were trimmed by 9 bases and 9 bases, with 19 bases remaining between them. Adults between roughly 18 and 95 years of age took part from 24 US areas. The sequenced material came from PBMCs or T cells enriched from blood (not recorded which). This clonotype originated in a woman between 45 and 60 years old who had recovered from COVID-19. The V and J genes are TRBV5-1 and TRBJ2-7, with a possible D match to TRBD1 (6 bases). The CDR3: CANERGIRMQYF. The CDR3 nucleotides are TGCGCCAACGAGAGGGGGATACGGATGCAGTACTTC. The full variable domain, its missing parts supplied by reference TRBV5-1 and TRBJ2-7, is KAGVTQTPRYLIKTRGQQVTLSCSPISGHRSVSWYQQTPGQGLQFLFEYFSETQRNKGNFPGRFSGRQFSNSRSEMNVSTLELGDSALYLCANERGIRMQYFGPGTRLTVT.